These 9 T cell receptor beta chains were sequenced from one sample in a study of T cell repertoires in cytomegalovirus infection. From the reads, TCRdb called clonotypes with MiXCR, one entry per CDR3 protein. This sample has 480,000 or so distinct CDR3 sequences, with 11% found just once. The sequenced sample was PBMCs. The receptor set was obtained from a human donor in good health (CMV status not recorded). Some clones in this sample may be carry-over from other donors' samples.

This sequence joins TRBV28 and TRBJ1-1; D is ambiguous. Trimming left V 4 bases short and J 4 bases short, with 10 bases between. Per germline, CDR1 MDHEN and CDR2 SYDVKM. CDR3 length: 13 amino acids. CDR3 DNA sequence: TGTGCCAGCAGTTCCAGTGTGGGCACTGAAGCTTTCTTT. Its protein product is CASSSSVGTEAFF. Filled out from reference TRBV28 and TRBJ1-1, the complete variable domain reads DVKVTQSSRYLVKRTGEKVFLECVQDMDHENMFWYRQDPGLGLRLIYFSYDVKMKEKGDIPEGYSVSREKKERFSLILESASTNQTSMYLCASSSSVGTEAFFGQGTRLTVV.

This clonotype was seen many times. The chain recombines TRBV23-1 with TRBJ1-1; D gene uncertain. TRBV23-1 is recorded as an ORF, its role being uncertain. The CDR3 covers 13 residues. Trimming took 3 bases from V and 3 from J, leaving 8 bases between them. CDR3 region: CASSQHADTEAFF. CDR3 in DNA: TGCGCCAGCAGTCAGCATGCGGACACTGAAGCTTTCTTT.

The table lists this clonotype with many counts. This chain connects TRBV29-1 to TRBJ2-1; 7 bases align to TRBD1. The CDR3 is made up of 15 amino acids. The germline gives CDR1 SQVTM, CDR2 ANQGSEA. With V trimmed by 7 bases and J by 5 bases, 14 bases remained unmatched. CDR3: CSGSYGTVSDNEQFF. CDR3 coding DNA: TGCAGCGGATCCTACGGGACAGTTTCAGACAATGAGCAGTTCTTC.

This clonotype was picked up a small number of times. The V gene is TRBV3-1, the J gene TRBJ1-6; 7 bases line up with TRBD1. Germline values: CDR1 LGHDT, CDR2 YNNKEL (reference sequence). V gave up 5 bases and J gave up 8 bases; unmatched junction bases: 12. This CDR3 region has 16 residues. CDR3 sequence reads: CASSSWDRRSDSPLHF. For the CDR3, the DNA is TGTGCCAGCAGCTCTTGGGACAGACGGTCGGATTCACCCCTCCACTTT.

This clonotype was counted ten times or more. The CDR3 here is CASSLGGPEQYF. CDR3 bases: TGTGCCAGCAGTCTGGGGGGACCCGAGCAGTACTTC. The chain couples TRBV12-3 or TRBV12-4 to TRBJ2-7, with D perhaps matching TRBD2 (6 bases). This CDR3 contains 12 residues. Trimming stripped 5 bases from V and 6 bases from J, with 11 bases between.

This clonotype was seen at least ten times. The rearrangement links TRBV7-8 to TRBJ2-7; D gene unclear. V was trimmed by 0 bases and J by 3 bases, leaving 6 bases between them. Germline CDR1 and CDR2: SGHVS and FQNEAQ. The length of the CDR3 is 13 residues. The CDR3 is CASSLAISYEQYF. The CDR3 coding sequence is TGTGCCAGCAGCTTAGCGATCAGCTACGAGCAGTACTTC.

The sample holds many counts of this clonotype. The rearrangement joins TRBV2 to TRBJ2-2, with 9 bases aligning to TRBD1. This CDR3 has 15 residues. Per the germline V gene, CDR1 is SNHLY and CDR2 is FYNNEI. The V gene end was trimmed by 8 bases and the J gene end by 5 bases; junction bases not matched to a gene: 9. CDR3 region: CASDRDRDLTGELFF. Here the CDR3 DNA reads TGTGCCAGCGACCGGGACAGGGATCTTACCGGGGAGCTGTTTTTT.

As for this clonotype: A much larger clone differs from this one at a single base, so this may be a read error. The rearrangement uses TRBV6-1 and TRBJ2-2; a possible D gene is TRBD2 (5 bases). This CDR3 region has 17 residues. V was clipped by 9 bases and J by 0 bases, with 20 bases between them. Germline CDR1 is MNHNS and CDR2 is SASEGT. Here the CDR3 reads CASRLTSGKTNTGELFF. CDR3 DNA: TGTGCCAGTAGATTAACCTCGGGAAAAACGAACACCGGGGAGCTGTTTTTT.

This clonotype has more than one count but fewer than ten. This rearrangement joins TRBV5-1 to TRBJ2-1, with TRBD1 as a possible D gene (5 bases). V was trimmed by 0 bases and J by 6 bases, leaving 13 bases between them. CDR1 is SGHRS and CDR2 is YFSETQ in the germline V gene. This CDR3 has 15 amino acids. The CDR3 reads CASSLGTSPANEQFF. CDR3 bases: TGCGCCAGCAGCTTGGGGACATCCCCTGCCAATGAGCAGTTCTTC.